Following are 2 T cell receptor beta chains from one sample sequenced in a study of CD8 T cells in ankylosing spondylitis. Study findings and constraints: A motif in TCR beta, a set of roughly eight highly homologous variants, appeared characteristic of ankylosing spondylitis blood.

MiXCR was run by TCRdb on the 5' RACE reads, yielding one entry per CDR3 protein. Of 200,000 to 250,000 distinct CDR3 sequences listed, 7% to 8% are singletons. Their cognate antigens are unknown. The sample comprised blood, either unsorted or a sorted T cell fraction (not recorded which). These receptors were obtained from a male donor with ankylosing spondylitis.

This clonotype occurred many times. The rearrangement links TRBV12-3 or TRBV12-4 to TRBJ2-1; possibly TRBD2 for D (6 bases). The V gene lost 3 bases and the J gene lost 5 bases, with 11 bases spanning the gap. This CDR3 region has 14 residues. DNA for the CDR3: TGTGCCAGCAGTTTGTGGGGGGATCACAATGAGCAGTTCTTC. This encodes CASSLWGDHNEQFF.

This clonotype was detected many times. This chain links TRBV29-1 with TRBJ1-1, with D uncertain. V was cut by 4 bases and J by 1 base, with 22 bases left in between. Germline V gives CDR1 SQVTM, CDR2 ANQGSEA. The CDR3 spans 17 residues. The CDR3 loop is CSVGSGRRKGGNTEAFF. In DNA, the CDR3 is TGCAGCGTTGGGTCCGGGAGAAGGAAGGGCGGGAACACTGAAGCTTTCTTT.